Listed below are T cell receptor beta chains from one sample, sequenced in a study of blood T cell repertoires in COVID-19. Profiled with immunoSEQ multiplex PCR; TCRdb holds only in-frame clones, not every one. The repertoire includes about 270,000 clones, roughly 84% of them detected once, and approximately 9% sits in the top ten. The sequencing input was peripheral blood. Receptors originate from a human donor in a cohort sampled during active COVID-19. The CDR3 runs from the conserved cysteine through the conserved F or W. Fields, in order: D gene, CDR3 length, J gene, clone size, V gene, CDR3 DNA, CDR3 protein. D genes are given only for firm matches. Clone size is given for some rows only: seen once, a few or many times, or a class if the clone is expanded.

TRBD1 18 TRBJ2-7 . TRBV4-1 TGCGCCAGCAGCCGCCAAACAAGCCTCGGGACAGCAACTGGGGAGCAGTACTTC CASSRQTSLGTATGEQYF
. 15 TRBJ1-5 . TRBV5-1 TGCGCCAGCAGCTTGGACGGGTCACCTAATCAGCCCCAGCATTTT CASSLDGSPNQPQHF
TRBD1 16 TRBJ2-5 . TRBV5-4 TGTGCCAGCAGCACACGCCGCACAGGGGGAAGGGAGACCCAGTACTTC CASSTRRTGGRETQYF
TRBD1 15 TRBJ2-1 . TRBV19 TGTGCCAGTAGTATAGTATCCGGGACAGGGTTCGGGCAGTTCTTC CASSIVSGTGFGQFF
. 14 TRBJ1-3 . TRBV7-9 TGTGCCAGCAGCTTAGCTAGAACTGGAAACACCATATATTTT CASSLARTGNTIYF
TRBD1 14 TRBJ1-6 . TRBV27 TGTGCCAGCAGTTTGACAGGGGGTAAATCACCCCTCCACTTT CASSLTGGKSPLHF
TRBD2 18 TRBJ2-1 once TRBV6-1 TGTGCCAGCAGTGAAGTCGGACTAGCGGGAGGGCCCTACAATGAGCAGTTCTTC CASSEVGLAGGPYNEQFF
TRBD1 16 TRBJ2-2 . TRBV7-9 TGTGCCAGCAGCTCATACCGGACAGGGGACACCGGGGAGCTGTTTTTT CASSSYRTGDTGELFF
TRBD2 16 TRBJ2-2 . TRBV5-1 TGCGCCAGCAGCAAGGGACTAGCGGCAAACACCGGGGAGCTGTTTTTT CASSKGLAANTGELFF
. 12 TRBJ1-4 . TRBV10-1 TGCGCCAGCAGTGAGTCAGCGGAAAAACTGTTTTTT CASSESAEKLFF
TRBD2 13 TRBJ2-7 . TRBV27 TGTGCCAGTACTAGCGGGAGGGCCTCCGAGCAGTACTTC CASTSGRASEQYF
. 13 TRBJ1-2 . TRBV15 TGTGCCACCAGCAGAGATTTTATCTATGGCTACACCTTC CATSRDFIYGYTF
. 14 TRBJ2-5 . TRBV6-5 TGTGCCAGCAGAGACAGACGGACGATCAAGGCCCAGTACTTC CASRDRRTIKAQYF
TRBD1 15 TRBJ1-2 . TRBV7-2 TGTGCCAGCAGCTTATCGGGACAGGGGGCAGGTGGCTACACCTTC CASSLSGQGAGGYTF
. 12 TRBJ1-2 . TRBV14 TGTGCCAGCAGCTCGGACAGCTATGGCTACACCTTC CASSSDSYGYTF
. 16 TRBJ1-3 . TRBV4-1 TGCGCCAGCAGCACCCGGACAGCTACCTCTGGAAACACCATATATTTT CASSTRTATSGNTIYF
. 11 TRBJ1-6 . TRBV6-6 TGTGCCAGCAGTTTCGGTTCACCCCTCCACTTT CASSFGSPLHF
TRBD1 16 TRBJ1-2 . TRBV18 TGTGCCAGCTCACCAGTGACAGGGGGTGTGAACTATGGCTACACCTTC CASSPVTGGVNYGYTF
TRBD1 15 TRBJ2-5 . TRBV5-5 TGTGCCAGCAGCCAGACGGGACAGCAGCAAGAGACCCAGTACTTC CASSQTGQQQETQYF
TRBD2 16 TRBJ2-5 . TRBV7-2 TGTGCCAGCAGCCAGATAGCGGGAGGGCCCTCTAAGACCCAGTACTTC CASSQIAGGPSKTQYF
. 11 TRBJ2-7 . TRBV20-1 TGCAGTGCTAGGGAGGCGTACGAGCAGTACTTC CSAREAYEQYF
. 13 TRBJ2-7 . TRBV15 TGTGCCACCAGCAGGGACAGCTCCTACGAGCAGTACTTC CATSRDSSYEQYF
TRBD2 13 TRBJ2-1 . TRBV11-3 TGTGCCAGCAGCTTAAGGGGCGGGACTAGGGAGTTCTTC CASSLRGGTREFF
. 14 TRBJ1-5 . TRBV28 TGTGCCAGCAGTTTTCAGGGTTATTCTCAGCCCCAGCATTTT CASSFQGYSQPQHF
. 15 TRBJ2-7 . TRBV7-3 TGTGCCAGCAGCTTAGGGAGCGGAAGCTCCTACGAGCAGTACTTC CASSLGSGSSYEQYF
. 13 TRBJ1-2 . TRBV11-2 TGTGCCAGCAGCCCCGGGTCTTTGGGTGGCTACACCTTC CASSPGSLGGYTF
TRBD1 17 TRBJ1-3 many TRBV7-8 TGTGCCAGCAGCTATCGCGGACAGGGAAATGCTGGAAACACCATATATTTT CASSYRGQGNAGNTIYF
. 11 TRBJ2-3 once TRBV11-2 TGTGCCAGCAGCTTGAGAGATACGCAGTATTTT CASSLRDTQYF